These T cell receptor beta chains were read from a single sample in a study of OX40 agonist ivuxolimab in advanced cancers. Clones were sequenced by immunoSEQ multiplex PCR, and TCRdb holds only the in-frame ones, with some missing. The repertoire holds tens of thousands of clones, around 93% seen once, with over 12% in the top ten. The specimen comprised CD4+ or CD8+ T cells sorted from blood, sampled in a trial of the OX40 agonist ivuxolimab. All receptors come from an adult with an advanced solid tumor such as melanoma, head and neck, liver or kidney cancer. CDR3s include the opening cysteine and the closing phenylalanine or tryptophan. D genes are given only for firm matches.

V gene,J gene,D gene,CDR3 length,CDR3 protein
TRBV19,TRBJ1-1,-,13,CASSEGVNTEAFF
TRBV18,TRBJ2-2,-,17,CASSPVRRRENTGELFF
TRBV28,TRBJ2-3,-,14,CASRRQWGTDTQYF
TRBV29-1,TRBJ2-1,TRBD1,12,CSGGQGNNEQFF
TRBV30,TRBJ1-3,-,13,CAWGLGSGNTIYF
TRBV30,TRBJ1-2,-,14,CAWSDARGGYGYTF
TRBV5-1,TRBJ2-3,-,17,CASSFTGTTSSTDTQYF
TRBV10-3,TRBJ2-3,-,13,CAISEETADTQYF
TRBV19,TRBJ1-1,-,13,CASSTGGIPEAFF
TRBV28,TRBJ2-7,TRBD1,13,CASSWTGGYEQYF
TRBV2,TRBJ2-2,-,15,CASSDSDPATGELFF
TRBV27,TRBJ2-3,TRBD1,14,CASSLYRDRDTQYF
TRBV6-6,TRBJ1-1,-,16,CASSYVIASEGVEAFF
TRBV7-7,TRBJ1-5,-,14,CASSFRKRYQPQHF
TRBV18,TRBJ2-5,-,13,CASSPDRKETQYF
TRBV7-8,TRBJ2-7,TRBD2,16,CASSLAVGTSSYEQYF
TRBV7-2,TRBJ2-7,TRBD2,14,CASSFFAGDYEQYF
TRBV19,TRBJ2-7,TRBD2,13,CASSAGEKYEQYF
TRBV7-2,TRBJ2-7,-,12,CASSFMASEQYF
TRBV6-5,TRBJ2-7,TRBD2,14,CASSISGNSYEQYF
TRBV4-1,-,-,16,CASSQDGRLGYYEQYF
TRBV27,TRBJ2-7,-,13,CASSLSPRYEQYF
TRBV2,TRBJ2-5,TRBD2,16,CATVQGTSGLQETQYF
TRBV11-2,TRBJ1-1,-,15,CASSLDSRQNTEAFF
TRBV7-3,TRBJ2-2,-,15,CASSLNGANTGELFF
TRBV28,TRBJ2-3,-,15,CASEKLAEDRDTQYF
TRBV6-4,TRBJ2-1,-,15,CASSDSTVSYNEQFF
TRBV30,TRBJ1-2,-,13,CAWSLSIIDGYTF
TRBV7-9,TRBJ1-2,-,12,CASTPGAIGYTF
TRBV28,TRBJ1-1,-,13,CASSRRGNTEAFF
TRBV27,TRBJ2-3,TRBD2,14,CASTGGEGRDTQYF
TRBV9,TRBJ1-2,-,16,CASSVEATGMYDGYTF
TRBV10-2,TRBJ1-2,TRBD1,11,CASITGDGYTF
TRBV28,TRBJ1-5,-,12,CASRDPDQPQHF
TRBV6-1,TRBJ2-3,-,13,CANLVETTDTQYF
TRBV28,TRBJ2-7,-,15,CASSSRRSTSYEQYF
TRBV19,TRBJ1-1,-,13,CASSTSQSTEAFF
TRBV19,TRBJ2-1,-,15,CASRKGGSSYNEQFF
TRBV7-2,TRBJ1-6,-,14,CASSFDTGISPLHF
TRBV7-9,TRBJ1-3,-,15,CASSSPPDGGNTIYF
TRBV10-3,TRBJ2-7,TRBD1,13,CAISESRGREQYF